The 9 T cell receptor beta chains presented below share a single source sample, sequenced in a study of T cells in Graves' hyperthyroidism and ophthalmopathy. TCR beta CDR3 region amplification was performed from RNA transcripts. TCR CDR3 underwent first-round RT-PCR with the HTBI primer set. MiXCR, run by TCRdb on the multiplex PCR reads, gives a single entry per CDR3 protein. The sample contains under 700,000 distinct CDR3 sequences, about 45% of which appear only once. Input material: peripheral blood or thyroid tissue (not recorded which). The origin of the receptors is a woman aged 18-35 years with Graves' hyperthyroidism.

The gene calls are TRBV25-1 and TRBJ1-6; no clear D gene. The CDR3 runs to 11 residues. Germline CDR1 reads MGHDK; CDR2 reads SYGVNS. V was cut by 6 bases and J by 8 bases, with 5 bases left in between. In nucleotides, the CDR3 is TGTGCCAGCAGGGATGATTCACCCCTCCACTTT. Translation: CASRDDSPLHF. Full variable domain (missing parts from reference TRBV25-1 and TRBJ1-6): EADIYQTPRYLVIGTGKKITLECSQTMGHDKMYWYQQDPGMELHLIHYSYGVNSTEKGDLSSESTVSRIRTEHFPLTLESARPSHTSQYLCASRDDSPLHFGNGTRLTVT.

This clonotype was counted many times. The chain is built from TRBV19 and TRBJ1-1; D call uncertain. Germline V gives CDR1 LNHDA, CDR2 SQIVND (reference sequence). V dropped 4 bases and J dropped 4 bases, with 4 bases sitting between them. This CDR3 is 11 amino acids long. CDR3 in DNA: TGTGCCAGTAGTAAGGGCACTGAAGCTTTCTTT. The encoded protein is CASSKGTEAFF. Full variable domain (remainder filled in from reference TRBV19 and TRBJ1-1): DGGITQSPKYLFRKEGQNVTLSCEQNLNHDAMYWYRQDPGQGLRLIYYSQIVNDFQKGDIAEGYSVSREKKESFPLTVTSAQKNPTAFYLCASSKGTEAFFGQGTRLTVV.

Ten or more counts support this clonotype. The rearrangement uses TRBV29-1 and TRBJ2-5; maybe TRBD2 (6 bases). The CDR3 runs 14 residues. Germline CDR1 and CDR2: SQVTM and ANQGSEA. V was pared by 7 bases and J by 5 bases, with 20 bases between. This CDR3 reads CSAESIGRRETQYF. CDR3 coding DNA: TGCAGCGCCGAGTCTATCGGGAGAAGGGAGACCCAGTACTTC.

The V call is TRBV11-1, the J call TRBJ2-2, with 9 bases aligning to TRBD1. V lost 1 base, J lost 7 bases, and 4 bases stayed unmatched. From germline, CDR1 is SGHAT and CDR2 FQDESV (reference sequence). This CDR3 is 15 amino acids long. This CDR3 reads CASSLDDRGNGELFF. The CDR3 DNA reads TGTGCCAGCAGCTTAGACGACAGGGGGAACGGGGAGCTGTTTTTT.

The chain joins TRBV29-1 to TRBJ2-7; D is ambiguous. Germline V gives CDR1 SQVTM, CDR2 ANQGSEA. CDR3 size: 12 residues. Trimming took 7 bases from V and 1 from J, leaving 11 bases between them. The CDR3 bases are TGCAGCGAGACCGGACGGTCCTACGAGCAGTACTTC. Its translation: CSETGRSYEQYF.

This clonotype was seen many times. This sequence joins TRBV2 and TRBJ1-5, with D possibly matching TRBD1 (5 bases). With 6 bases removed from V and 4 bases from J, the gap between germline ends came to 13 bases. The CDR3 is 14 amino acids. CDR1 SNHLY and CDR2 FYNNEI come from the germline V gene. This CDR3 reads CASRGWDRNQPQHF. The CDR3 DNA is TGTGCCAGCAGGGGTTGGGACCGTAATCAGCCCCAGCATTTT.

About this clonotype: One junction end disagrees with the germline gene, perhaps due to a read error. The gene calls are TRBV7-9 and TRBJ1-1; D not resolved. The CDR3 contains 16 residues. Germline assignment: CDR1 SEHNR and CDR2 FQNEAQ (reference sequence). Here the CDR3 reads CASSSGRIGLNTEAFF. The CDR3, as DNA: TGCGCCAGCAGCTCAGGACGTATCGGGTTGAACACTGAAGCTTTCTTT.

The rearrangement joins TRBV14 to TRBJ2-5; 8 bases match TRBD2. CDR3 length: 14 residues. Germline CDR1 SGHDN, CDR2 FVKESK. Trimming removed 1 base from V and 5 bases from J; junction bases left unmatched: 3. The CDR3 loop is CASSQAGGHETQYF. In nucleotides, the CDR3 is TGTGCCAGCAGCCAAGCGGGAGGGCACGAGACCCAGTACTTC. Full variable domain (remainder filled in from reference TRBV14 and TRBJ2-5): EAGVTQFPSHSVIEKGQTVTLRCDPISGHDNLYWYRRVMGKEIKFLLHFVKESKQDESGMPNNRFLAERTGGTYSTLKVQPAELEDSGVYFCASSQAGGHETQYFGPGTRLLVL.

This clonotype appeared a single time. This may be a read error, as it is one base from a much larger clone. V and J are TRBV29-1 and TRBJ2-5, with D possibly TRBD2 on 6 matching bases. The CDR3 consists of 14 residues. In germline, CDR1 is SQVTM, CDR2 ANQGSEA. In DNA form, the CDR3 reads TGCAGTACTATTACCCAAGGACTACACCGGGCCCAGTACTTC. This codes for CSTITQGLHRAQYF.